This TCR beta chain was retrieved from a study of a mutant IDH1 vaccine in newly diagnosed glioma. In the study overall: Most patients had received both radiotherapy and temozolomide, the prior options being radiotherapy, temozolomide, or both.

The data were produced by immunoSEQ multiplex PCR, yet TCRdb's version contains in-frame clones alone and is incomplete. Of some 21,000 clones listed, roughly 88% were seen once; the top ten hold 5.4%. The time point denotes: baseline, week 1 (first vaccination visit). Indicated treatment: pre-vaccination baseline after standard-of-care therapy. Trimming left V 4 bases short and J 3 bases short, with 13 bases between. The CDR3 loop spans 14 amino acids. Germline assignment: CDR1 SGHNT and CDR2 YYREEE (reference sequence). This chain links TRBV5-4 with TRBJ2-5; a weak D match, TRBD2 (6 bases). The material sequenced was PBMCs, taken from a glioma patient treated with radiotherapy, temozolomide or both. This sequence was found in a man aged 40-49 years with glioma. For the CDR3, the DNA is TGTGCCAGCAGCCCGAGACTAGGGAAAGAGACCCAGTACTTC. Translating it yields CASSPRLGKETQYF.